This T cell receptor (beta chain) originates from a study of T cells in localized non-small cell lung cancer. This table comes from immunoSEQ multiplex PCR, and its TCRdb copy is limited to in-frame clones, with some not included. The sample carries more than 1,000 clones, 17% recorded once. By share, this clone counts as medium-sized. CDR1 and CDR2 (germline): SGDLS, YYNGEE. Trimming left V 0 bases short and J 7 bases short, with 11 bases between. The CDR3 runs 14 residues. This chain joins TRBV9 and TRBJ2-1, with TRBD2 as a possible D gene (6 bases). The starting material was lung tumor tissue, obtained before any cancer treatment. This sequence was found in a woman aged 35 to 69 with stage II lung adenocarcinoma. CDR3 loop: CASSVEVGTNEQFF. The CDR3 coding sequence is TGTGCCAGCAGCGTAGAAGTCGGGACTAATGAGCAGTTCTTC.